These 28 T cell receptor beta chains originate from one sample sequenced in a study of blood T cell repertoires in COVID-19. Method: immunoSEQ multiplex PCR; TCRdb's copy keeps in-frame clones and lacks some. The profile covers a few hundred thousand clones, with roughly 87% appearing a single time and 3% taken by the ten largest. What was sequenced was PBMCs or T cells enriched from blood (not recorded which). These receptors were taken from a woman aged 30 to 39 who had recovered from COVID-19.

This clone came up a few times. V and J are TRBV7-3 and TRBJ2-5; possibly TRBD2 for D (7 bases). V lost 5 bases and J lost 5, with 12 bases in between. CDR3 length: 13 residues. Per the germline V gene, CDR1 is SGHTA and CDR2 is FQGTGA. This chain's CDR3 is CASSEGGLETQYF. Written as DNA, the CDR3 is TGTGCCAGCAGCGAGGGGGGGCTGGAGACCCAGTACTTC.

V is TRBV15 and J is TRBJ1-2; weak D call: TRBD1 (5 bases). This CDR3 region has 14 residues. Germline CDR1 and CDR2: LNHNV and YYDKDF (reference sequence). Trimming pared 1 base from V and 3 bases from J, leaving 9 bases between. DNA for the CDR3: TGTGCCACCAGCAGAGGAGCGACAGACTATGGCTACACCTTC. Its translation is CATSRGATDYGYTF. The full variable domain, in which reference TRBV15 and TRBJ1-2 provide the parts outside the CDR3, is DAMVIQNPRYQVTQFGKPVTLSCSQTLNHNVMYWYQQKSSQAPKLLFHYYDKDFNNEADTPDNFQSRRPNTSFCFLDIRSPGLGDTAMYLCATSRGATDYGYTFGSGTRLTVV.

The chain carries TRBV2 and TRBJ1-3, with TRBD1 matching over 7 bases. Germline CDR1 SNHLY, CDR2 FYNNEI. The CDR3 runs 16 residues. Trimming removed 6 bases from V and 0 bases from J; junction bases left unmatched: 8. The CDR3 bases are TGTGCCAGCAGCCGGAGGGGGCAGAGCTCTGGAAACACCATATATTTT. Translation gives CASSRRGQSSGNTIYF.

The chain couples TRBV30 to TRBJ1-1; the D gene is possibly TRBD1 (6 bases). Germline assignment: CDR1 GTSNPN and CDR2 SVGIG (reference sequence). V lost 0 bases and J 4 bases, leaving 12 bases between the germline ends. The CDR3 extends over 14 amino acids. The chain's CDR3 is CAWSVLGGGTEAFF. The CDR3 coding sequence is TGTGCCTGGAGTGTATTAGGGGGTGGCACTGAAGCTTTCTTT.

The J gene is TRBJ2-1, the V gene TRBV14, with a possible D match to TRBD2 (7 bases). Germline V CDR1 and CDR2: SGHDN, FVKESK. The CDR3 is 16 amino acids. Trimming pared 4 bases from V and 5 bases from J, leaving 18 bases between. The CDR3 protein is CASSPHPSGGHNEQFF. In DNA form, the CDR3 reads TGTGCCAGCAGCCCGCACCCCTCCGGGGGGCACAATGAGCAGTTCTTC. Variable domain in full (rest from reference TRBV14 and TRBJ2-1): EAGVTQFPSHSVIEKGQTVTLRCDPISGHDNLYWYRRVMGKEIKFLLHFVKESKQDESGMPNNRFLAERTGGTYSTLKVQPAELEDSGVYFCASSPHPSGGHNEQFFGPGTRLTVL.

For the CDR3, the DNA is TGTGCCAGTCGGACAGGGGTTAGGACCGGGGAGCTGTTTTTT. This gives the protein CASRTGVRTGELFF. This rearrangement joins TRBV19 to TRBJ2-2; 9 bases are shared with TRBD1. This CDR3 comprises 14 residues. Per germline, CDR1 LNHDA and CDR2 SQIVND (reference sequence). Germline trimming cut 8 bases from V and 5 bases from J; bases unmatched to any gene: 6. Complete variable domain (other parts from reference TRBV19 and TRBJ2-2): DGGITQSPKYLFRKEGQNVTLSCEQNLNHDAMYWYRQDPGQGLRLIYYSQIVNDFQKGDIAEGYSVSREKKESFPLTVTSAQKNPTAFYLCASRTGVRTGELFFGEGSRLTVL.

This clone was observed a single time. V usage is TRBV18 and J usage is TRBJ2-1; TRBD2 matches at 10 bases. CDR3 size: 15 residues. Germline V gene sequence: CDR1 KGHSH, CDR2 LQKENI. Trimming took 3 bases from V and 2 from J; bases not matched to a gene: 1. The CDR3: CASSPGLATYNEQFF. In nucleotides, the CDR3 is TGTGCCAGCTCACCGGGACTAGCGACCTACAATGAGCAGTTCTTC. Looking up the rest from reference TRBV18 and TRBJ2-1 gives the full variable domain: NAGVMQNPRHLVRRRGQEARLRCSPMKGHSHVYWYRQLPEEGLKFMVYLQKENIIDESGMPKERFSAEFPKEGPSILRIQQVVRGDSAAYFCASSPGLATYNEQFFGPGTRLTVL.

This clone appeared a few times. The chain recombines TRBV28 with TRBJ2-7; TRBD2 might be the D (5 bases). The CDR3 totals 16 residues. V was cut by 2 bases and J by 1 base, with 15 bases left in between. Germline-derived CDR1 and CDR2 are MDHEN and SYDVKM. Here the CDR3 DNA reads TGTGCCAGCAGTTTAGTGACGGGGATCTTATCCTACGAGCAGTACTTC. Its protein product is CASSLVTGILSYEQYF.

J is TRBJ2-7 and V is TRBV28; 7 bases match TRBD1. J was trimmed by 1 base and V by 5 bases; bases with no gene match: 11. CDR3 length equals 16 residues. Germline values: CDR1 MDHEN, CDR2 SYDVKM. The CDR3 sequence is CASSPGTASGSYEQYF. The CDR3 bases are TGTGCCAGCAGTCCCGGGACAGCCTCAGGATCCTACGAGCAGTACTTC.

The chain employs TRBV27 and TRBJ2-1; unclear D gene. CDR3 length: 17 amino acids. Germline V gene lookup returns CDR1 MNHEY and CDR2 SMNVEV (reference sequence). V was clipped by 3 bases and J by 0 bases, with 15 bases between them. The CDR3 bases are TGTGCCAGCAGTTTTGGAGATAGCTCGAGCTCCTACAATGAGCAGTTCTTC. It codes for CASSFGDSSSSYNEQFF.

This clone was seen only once. The chain employs TRBV5-1 and TRBJ2-7; D may be TRBD2 (6 bases). The CDR3 is 15 residues long. Germline CDR1 is SGHRS and CDR2 is YFSETQ. V was pared by 5 bases and J by 0 bases, with 15 bases between. CDR3 sequence reads: CASRRASASSYEQYF. CDR3 nucleotide sequence: TGCGCCAGCAGAAGGGCTAGCGCGAGCTCCTACGAGCAGTACTTC.

This sequence joins TRBV7-9 and TRBJ1-1, with D possibly TRBD1 on 6 matching bases. This CDR3 spans 17 amino acids. V lost 3 bases and J lost 3, with 20 bases in between. The germline V gene encodes CDR1 SEHNR and CDR2 FQNEAQ (reference sequence). The CDR3 protein is CASSLTTGLPMDTEAFF. CDR3 nucleotides: TGTGCCAGCAGCTTGACCACAGGGCTACCCATGGACACTGAAGCTTTCTTT.

CDR3 loop: CASIATGGSNQPQHF. The CDR3 DNA is TGTGCCAGTATAGCGACAGGGGGTAGCAATCAGCCCCAGCATTTT. The J gene is TRBJ1-5, the V gene TRBV19; TRBD1 matches at 9 bases. J lost 0 bases, V lost 7 bases, and 4 bases had no gene match. This CDR3 comprises 15 residues. CDR1 LNHDA and CDR2 SQIVND come from the germline V gene (reference sequence).

This chain uses TRBV15 with TRBJ2-1, with a tentative D call TRBD2 (6 bases). V lost 3 bases to trimming and J lost 7 bases, with 22 bases between them. The CDR3 is 17 amino acids. The germline V gene encodes CDR1 LNHNV and CDR2 YYDKDF (reference sequence). For the CDR3, the DNA is TGTGCCACCAGCAGCCCTACGGCTGGGGGGTTAAGGAATGAGCAGTTCTTC. It is translated as CATSSPTAGGLRNEQFF.

The V gene is TRBV28, the J gene TRBJ2-7, with D perhaps TRBD2 (6 bases). Germline CDR1 MDHEN, CDR2 SYDVKM. The CDR3 sequence is 14 residues long. Trimming stripped 3 bases from V and 5 bases from J, with 14 bases between. CDR3 residues: CASSLAGLLHEQYF. CDR3 nucleotides: TGTGCCAGCAGTTTGGCGGGACTCCTCCACGAGCAGTACTTC.

The chain joins TRBV18 to TRBJ1-3; D is possibly TRBD1 (5 bases). CDR3 length: 14 amino acids. The V end was cut by 0 bases, the J end by 9 bases, with 12 bases between. Germline V gives CDR1 KGHSH, CDR2 LQKENI. The CDR3 sequence is CASSPPAQGSTIYF. The CDR3 nucleotides read TGTGCCAGCTCACCACCGGCTCAGGGTTCCACCATATATTTT.

V is TRBV5-1 and J is TRBJ1-4; 9 bases line up with TRBD1. Germline V gives CDR1 SGHRS, CDR2 YFSETQ. The CDR3 consists of 16 residues. Unmatched junction bases numbered 8, after V lost 4 bases and J lost 4 bases. In DNA form, the CDR3 reads TGCGCCAGCAGCAGCCAAGGGACAGGGAGTAATGAAAAACTGTTTTTT. Translation: CASSSQGTGSNEKLFF.

The genes are TRBV18 and TRBJ2-7; 8 bases are a match to TRBD1. Germline values: CDR1 KGHSH, CDR2 LQKENI. The CDR3 contains 15 residues. Unmatched junction bases numbered 4, after V lost 3 bases and J lost 0 bases. CDR3 amino acids: CASSPPGQVSYEQYF. The CDR3 region has the DNA TGTGCCAGCTCACCCCCGGGACAGGTCTCCTACGAGCAGTACTTC. Together with reference TRBV18 and TRBJ2-7, the CDR3 gives the full variable domain: NAGVMQNPRHLVRRRGQEARLRCSPMKGHSHVYWYRQLPEEGLKFMVYLQKENIIDESGMPKERFSAEFPKEGPSILRIQQVVRGDSAAYFCASSPPGQVSYEQYFGPGTRLTVT.

The J gene is TRBJ2-6, the V gene TRBV5-1, with a weak D call TRBD2 (6 bases). The CDR3 spans 15 residues. Trimming removed 5 bases from V and 0 bases from J, with 9 bases in between. Germline V gives CDR1 SGHRS, CDR2 YFSETQ. The CDR3 DNA reads as TGCGCCAGCAGGGAGGGTTACTCTGGGGCCAACGTCCTGACTTTC. This gives the protein CASREGYSGANVLTF.

The rearrangement joins TRBV18 to TRBJ2-7; 7 positions match TRBD1. The V and J ends lost 4 bases and 4 bases, in that order; junction bases with no gene match: 13. The germline V gene encodes CDR1 KGHSH and CDR2 LQKENI. CDR3 length: 16 residues. This chain's CDR3 is CASSLAGTERGYEQYF. The CDR3 DNA follows: TGTGCCAGCTCACTCGCCGGGACAGAGCGTGGATACGAGCAGTACTTC. Combining the CDR3 with reference TRBV18 and TRBJ2-7 gives the whole variable domain NAGVMQNPRHLVRRRGQEARLRCSPMKGHSHVYWYRQLPEEGLKFMVYLQKENIIDESGMPKERFSAEFPKEGPSILRIQQVVRGDSAAYFCASSLAGTERGYEQYFGPGTRLTVT.

The chain is built from TRBV15 and TRBJ1-1; 8 bases match TRBD1. Germline V lookup: CDR1 LNHNV, CDR2 YYDKDF (reference sequence). The CDR3 has 15 amino acids. V shed 4 bases, J shed 2 bases, and the junction held 6 bases outside the gene matches. The CDR3 DNA is TGTGCCACCAGCATACCCGGGACAGGTAACACTGAAGCTTTCTTT. This codes for CATSIPGTGNTEAFF.

V usage is TRBV4-1 and J usage is TRBJ2-1; TRBD1 might be the D (6 bases). V lost 3 bases and J lost 1, with 10 bases in between. The CDR3 is 15 residues long. From germline, CDR1 is MGHRA and CDR2 YSYEKL. The DNA for the CDR3 is TGCGCCAGCAGCCACAGACAGGAATCCTACAATGAGCAGTTCTTC. Amino acids: CASSHRQESYNEQFF.

The V gene is TRBV27, the J gene TRBJ2-2, with a possible D match to TRBD1 (6 bases). V lost 6 bases to trimming and J lost 4 bases, with 12 bases between them. Germline CDR1 is MNHEY and CDR2 is SMNVEV (reference sequence). This CDR3 comprises 14 residues. CDR3 DNA: TGTGCCAGCAGGAAACAGGGAACCACCGGGGAGCTGTTTTTT. It specifies CASRKQGTTGELFF.

The genes are TRBV2 and TRBJ2-1; perhaps TRBD1 as D (6 bases). Trimming took 5 bases from V and 6 from J, leaving 11 bases between them. The CDR3 is made up of 13 amino acids. CDR1 and CDR2 from the germline V gene are SNHLY and FYNNEI. CDR3 sequence reads: CASSRTEGNEQFF. The CDR3 region has the DNA TGTGCCAGCAGTAGGACAGAGGGCAATGAGCAGTTCTTC.

The chain joins TRBV6-5 to TRBJ1-2; TRBD1 matches 10 bases. V gave up 8 bases and J gave up 1 base; unmatched junction bases: 7. The germline gives CDR1 MNHEY, CDR2 SVGAGI. The CDR3 sequence is 15 residues long. Written as DNA, the CDR3 is TGTGCCAGCGCGAGGGACAGGGGCTTTAACTATGGCTACACCTTC. Translated: CASARDRGFNYGYTF.

This sequence joins TRBV9 and TRBJ1-4, with TRBD1 matching 7 bases. Germline V gene data show CDR1 as SGDLS and CDR2 as YYNGEE. The ends lost 0 bases at V and 7 bases at J; junction bases unmatched: 6. The CDR3 has 15 amino acids. The DNA of the CDR3 is TGTGCCAGCAGCGTAGGCAGCCCAGGGGGTGAAAAACTGTTTTTT. Its translation: CASSVGSPGGEKLFF.

The rearrangement joins TRBV27 to TRBJ2-2; 8 positions agree with TRBD2. V trimming: 5 bases; J trimming: 4 bases; junction bases outside the gene matches: 12. The CDR3 loop spans 17 amino acids. Germline assignment: CDR1 MNHEY and CDR2 SMNVEV (reference sequence). Written as DNA, the CDR3 is TGTGCCAGCAGTCGGGGGGTAGCGGGACCTGGCACCGGGGAGCTGTTTTTT. Translated: CASSRGVAGPGTGELFF.

This clone was counted between two and nine times. The chain recombines TRBV19 with TRBJ1-5, with TRBD1 identical over 8 bases. J lost 2 bases, V lost 6 bases, and 6 bases had no gene match. The CDR3 has 15 amino acids. Germline CDR1 and CDR2: LNHDA and SQIVND (reference sequence). The CDR3 DNA follows: TGTGCCAGTAGCCCACAGGGGGTTCGCAATCAGCCCCAGCATTTT. This encodes CASSPQGVRNQPQHF.